What follows are 15 T cell receptor beta chains derived from one specimen sequenced in a study of blood T cell repertoires in COVID-19. Sequenced by immunoSEQ multiplex PCR; TCRdb stores in-frame clones only, minus some. This table has roughly 72,000 clones, approximately 88% appearing once. The sequencing sample was made of peripheral blood. These receptors all come from a human donor in a cohort sampled during active COVID-19.

The chain couples TRBV11-3 to TRBJ2-5; 7 bases match TRBD1. Germline V gives CDR1 SGHNT, CDR2 YENEEA. This CDR3 region has 17 residues. The junction had 17 bases not matched to a gene; V was cut back by 5 bases and J by 5 bases. CDR3 in amino acids: CASSQPQGELSWETQYF. CDR3 sequence (DNA): TGTGCCAGCAGCCAACCCCAGGGGGAGCTTTCGTGGGAGACCCAGTACTTC.

V and J are TRBV2 and TRBJ2-1; D unresolved. CDR3 length: 16 amino acids. Trimming shortened V by 1 base and J by 1 base, and 11 bases separated the two germline ends. Germline values: CDR1 SNHLY, CDR2 FYNNEI. Here the CDR3 DNA reads TGTGCCAGCAGTGAAGTAACTAAATTGTCCTACAATGAGCAGTTCTTC. This gives the protein CASSEVTKLSYNEQFF.

J is TRBJ2-5 and V is TRBV5-6, with D possibly matching TRBD2 (6 bases). Trimming removed 4 bases from V and 5 bases from J, with 30 bases in between. Looked up from germline, CDR1 is SGHDT and CDR2 is YYEEEE. The CDR3 extends over 19 amino acids. CDR3 sequence: CASSPAAGLLPGAGETQYF. The CDR3 region has the DNA TGTGCCAGCAGCCCCGCCGCAGGATTGTTACCGGGAGCCGGGGAGACCCAGTACTTC.

This chain joins TRBV3-1 (or the pseudogene TRBV3-2) and TRBJ2-3, with 14 bases that match TRBD2. Trimming at V came to 4 bases and at J to 6 bases, leaving 12 bases not matched to a gene. CDR1 is LGHDT and CDR2 is YNNKEL in the germline V gene (reference sequence). The CDR3 extends over 18 amino acids. CDR3 sequence (DNA): TGTGCCAGCAGCCTCAACGGACTAGCGGGGGGTCGCATTGATACGCAGTATTTT. Translated, it gives CASSLNGLAGGRIDTQYF.

The J gene is TRBJ2-7, the V gene TRBV27, with TRBD1 matching over 8 bases. V trimming: 6 bases; J trimming: 7 bases; junction bases outside the gene matches: 5. This CDR3 spans 12 amino acids. Germline V CDR1 and CDR2: MNHEY, SMNVEV (reference sequence). CDR3 sequence reads: CASRTGAKEQYF. The CDR3, as DNA: TGTGCCAGCAGGACAGGGGCCAAAGAGCAGTACTTC.

DNA for the CDR3: TGTGCCAGCAGCTCCGGGACAGGGGCCTTCAATGAGCAGTTCTTC. Its translation is CASSSGTGAFNEQFF. The gene calls are TRBV7-3 and TRBJ2-1; the match to TRBD1 covers 10 bases. Germline CDR1 SGHTA, CDR2 FQGTGA. The CDR3 contains 15 residues. J lost 6 bases, V lost 4 bases, and 6 bases had no gene match.

This clone was seen a few times. This rearrangement joins TRBV6-2 or TRBV6-3 to TRBJ1-1, with a possible D match to TRBD1 (6 bases). Trimming pared 0 bases from V and 1 base from J, leaving 6 bases between. In germline, CDR1 is MNHEY, CDR2 SVGEGT. CDR3 length equals 14 residues. CDR3 in amino acids: CASSYSTGNTEAFF. The CDR3 DNA reads TGTGCCAGCAGTTACTCGACAGGGAACACTGAAGCTTTCTTT.

This clone was seen a few times. The V call is TRBV7-2, the J call TRBJ2-2; TRBD1 matches 9 bases. The germline CDR1 and CDR2 sequences are SGHTA and FQGNSA. The CDR3 contains 15 residues. With V trimmed by 1 base and J by 6 bases, 3 bases remained unmatched. The CDR3 coding sequence is TGTGCCAGCAGCTTAGTACAGGGGGCGGCCGGGGAGCTGTTTTTT. Protein product: CASSLVQGAAGELFF.

The V call is TRBV18, the J call TRBJ2-2; 8 positions agree with TRBD1. The CDR3 has 15 amino acids. The junction had 2 bases not matched to a gene; V was cut back by 2 bases and J by 3 bases. Germline V gene sequence: CDR1 KGHSH, CDR2 LQKENI. CDR3 nucleotide sequence: TGTGCCAGCTCACCAGGACAGGGCGACACCGGGGAGCTGTTTTTT. Translation: CASSPGQGDTGELFF.

The V call is TRBV2, the J call TRBJ1-1, with D uncertain. The germline V gene has CDR1 SNHLY and CDR2 FYNNEI. Trimming shortened V by 7 bases and J by 6 bases, and 12 bases separated the two germline ends. The CDR3 consists of 12 residues. CDR3 residues: CASNRYSAEAFF. CDR3 bases: TGTGCCAGCAATCGGTATAGCGCTGAAGCTTTCTTT.

The rearrangement links TRBV18 to TRBJ1-2, with 11 nucleotides matching TRBD1. Germline V lookup: CDR1 KGHSH, CDR2 LQKENI. CDR3 size: 15 residues. V dropped 3 bases and J dropped 8; count of bases not matched to a gene: 8. The CDR3, as DNA: TGTGCCAGCTCACCGGGACAGGGGGTGTTTCAAGGCTACACCTTC. Amino acid sequence: CASSPGQGVFQGYTF. The whole variable domain, filled in from reference TRBV18 and TRBJ1-2, reads NAGVMQNPRHLVRRRGQEARLRCSPMKGHSHVYWYRQLPEEGLKFMVYLQKENIIDESGMPKERFSAEFPKEGPSILRIQQVVRGDSAAYFCASSPGQGVFQGYTFGSGTRLTVV.

The CDR3 is CASSMVTDYGYTF. The CDR3 nucleotides read TGTGCCAGTAGTATGGTTACAGACTATGGCTACACCTTC. This chain uses TRBV19 with TRBJ1-2; unclear D gene. Trimming took off 3 bases at V and 3 bases at J, with 8 bases between the two ends. The CDR3 spans 13 residues. Germline V gene sequence: CDR1 LNHDA, CDR2 SQIVND (reference sequence).

V gene TRBV2 combines with J gene TRBJ2-5; 7 bases line up with TRBD1. This CDR3 spans 14 amino acids. Germline CDR1 and CDR2: SNHLY and FYNNEI. Trimming took 5 bases from V and 3 from J; bases not matched to a gene: 6. CDR3 amino acids: CASSPDRVEETQYF. The CDR3 nucleotides read TGTGCCAGCAGTCCAGACAGGGTTGAAGAGACCCAGTACTTC.

The gene calls are TRBV5-4 and TRBJ2-7, with 8 positions matching TRBD2. The CDR3 runs 17 residues. CDR1 and CDR2 from the germline V gene are SGHNT and YYREEE (reference sequence). Trimming removed 0 bases from V and 0 bases from J; junction bases left unmatched: 8. The CDR3 nucleotides are TGTGCCAGCAGCTTGGCGGGACTAGGACCCAGCTCCTACGAGCAGTACTTC. Translation gives CASSLAGLGPSSYEQYF.

The CDR3 sequence: CASSPGRAGGEQFF. The CDR3, as DNA: TGCGCCAGCAGCCCGGGCCGGGCGGGTGGTGAGCAGTTCTTC. The chain links TRBV5-1 to TRBJ2-1, with D maybe TRBD2 (5 bases). Trimming left V 4 bases short and J 9 bases short, with 17 bases between. The germline gives CDR1 SGHRS, CDR2 YFSETQ. The CDR3 is made up of 14 amino acids.